Given below is one T cell receptor (beta chain) in context. Its antigen is still unknown. The CDR3 is made up of 14 amino acids. The ends lost 8 bases at V and 6 bases at J; junction bases unmatched: 11. The germline V gene has CDR1 SQVTM and CDR2 ANQGSEA. This record belongs to a study of cytomegalovirus exposure and HLA in healthy donors. Study outcomes and limitations: The authors listed approximately 160 TCR beta chains as cytomegalovirus-associated.

The PCR employed 60 Vbeta primers together with 13 Jbeta primers. Some clones are missing from TCRdb's copy, which holds only in-frame ones; the method was immunoSEQ multiplex PCR. Among about 140,000 clones listed, 82% were seen once. The sequence was obtained from a woman aged 35 to 49 in good health and CMV-seronegative. Input material: PBMCs. This chain connects TRBV29-1 to TRBJ2-7, with 12 positions matching TRBD1. The CDR3 DNA reads TGCAGCCTTAGTTCCGGGACAGGGGGCGGCGAGCAGTACTTC. It specifies CSLSSGTGGGEQYF.